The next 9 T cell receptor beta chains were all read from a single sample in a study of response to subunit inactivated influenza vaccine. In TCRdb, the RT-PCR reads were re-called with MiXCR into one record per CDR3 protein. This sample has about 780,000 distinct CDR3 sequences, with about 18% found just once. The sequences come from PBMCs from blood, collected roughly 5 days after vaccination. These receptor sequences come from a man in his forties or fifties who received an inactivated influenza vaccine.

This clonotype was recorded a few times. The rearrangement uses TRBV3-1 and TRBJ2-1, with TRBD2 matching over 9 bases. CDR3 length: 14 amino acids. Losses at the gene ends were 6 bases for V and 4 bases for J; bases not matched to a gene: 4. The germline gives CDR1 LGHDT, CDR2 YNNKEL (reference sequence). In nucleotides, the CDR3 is TGTGCCAGCAGTGCTAGCGGGGCATACAATGAGCAGTTCTTC. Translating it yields CASSASGAYNEQFF.

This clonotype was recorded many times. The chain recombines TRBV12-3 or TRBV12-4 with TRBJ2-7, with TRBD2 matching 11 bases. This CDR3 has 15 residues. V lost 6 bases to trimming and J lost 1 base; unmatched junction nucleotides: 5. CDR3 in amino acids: CASSRTSGSSYEQYF. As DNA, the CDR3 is TGTGCCAGCAGCCGTACTAGCGGGAGTTCCTACGAGCAGTACTTC.

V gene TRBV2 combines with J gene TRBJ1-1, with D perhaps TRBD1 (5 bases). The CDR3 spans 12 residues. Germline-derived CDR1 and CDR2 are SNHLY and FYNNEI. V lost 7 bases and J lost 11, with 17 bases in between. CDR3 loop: CASISGDRGAFF. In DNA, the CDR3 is TGTGCCAGCATAAGTGGGGATAGGGGTGCTTTCTTT.

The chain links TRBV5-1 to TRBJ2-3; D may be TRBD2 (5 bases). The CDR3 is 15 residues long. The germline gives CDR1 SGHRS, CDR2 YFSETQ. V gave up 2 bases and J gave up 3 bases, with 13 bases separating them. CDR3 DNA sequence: TGCGCCAGCAGCTTACGGCCCGGGAAAACAGATACGCAGTATTTT. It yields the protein CASSLRPGKTDTQYF.

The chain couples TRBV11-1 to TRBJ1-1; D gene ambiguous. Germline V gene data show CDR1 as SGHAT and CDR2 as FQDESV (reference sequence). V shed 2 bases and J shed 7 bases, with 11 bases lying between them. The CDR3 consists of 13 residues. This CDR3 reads CASSLSHLNEAFF. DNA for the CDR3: TGTGCCAGCAGCTTAAGTCACCTTAATGAAGCTTTCTTT.

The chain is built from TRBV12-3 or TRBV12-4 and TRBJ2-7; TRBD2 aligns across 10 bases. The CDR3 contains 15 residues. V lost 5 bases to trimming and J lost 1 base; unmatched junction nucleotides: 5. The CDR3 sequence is CASSKAGGLSYEQYF. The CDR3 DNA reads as TGTGCCAGCAGTAAAGCGGGGGGGTTATCCTACGAGCAGTACTTC.

CDR3 in DNA: TGTGCCAGCAGCCAAGGCAGGGAGCCTCGCTCTGGGGCCAACGTCCTGACTTTC. It specifies CASSQGREPRSGANVLTF. The chain combines TRBV3-1 with TRBJ2-6; D may be TRBD1 or TRBD2 (5 bases each). V was trimmed by 1 base and J by 0 bases, leaving 13 bases between them. Germline loops: CDR1 LGHDT, CDR2 YNNKEL (reference sequence). The CDR3 sequence is 18 residues long.

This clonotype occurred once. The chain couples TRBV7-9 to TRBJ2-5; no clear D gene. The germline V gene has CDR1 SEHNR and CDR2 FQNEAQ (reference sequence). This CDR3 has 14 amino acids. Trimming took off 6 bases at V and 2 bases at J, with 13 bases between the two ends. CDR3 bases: TGTGCCAGCAGTGATCTGGGTCTTCAAGAGACCCAGTACTTC. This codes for CASSDLGLQETQYF. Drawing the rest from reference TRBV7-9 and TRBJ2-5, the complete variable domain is DTGVSQNPRHKITKRGQNVTFRCDPISEHNRLYWYRQTLGQGPEFLTYFQNEAQLEKSRLLSDRFSAERPKGSFSTLEIQRTEQGDSAMYLCASSDLGLQETQYFGPGTRLLVL.

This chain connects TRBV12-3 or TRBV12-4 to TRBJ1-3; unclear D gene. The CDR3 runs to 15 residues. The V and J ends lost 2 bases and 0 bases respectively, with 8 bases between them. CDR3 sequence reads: CASSLRASSGNTIYF. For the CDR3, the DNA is TGTGCCAGCAGTTTACGAGCTAGCTCTGGAAACACCATATATTTT.